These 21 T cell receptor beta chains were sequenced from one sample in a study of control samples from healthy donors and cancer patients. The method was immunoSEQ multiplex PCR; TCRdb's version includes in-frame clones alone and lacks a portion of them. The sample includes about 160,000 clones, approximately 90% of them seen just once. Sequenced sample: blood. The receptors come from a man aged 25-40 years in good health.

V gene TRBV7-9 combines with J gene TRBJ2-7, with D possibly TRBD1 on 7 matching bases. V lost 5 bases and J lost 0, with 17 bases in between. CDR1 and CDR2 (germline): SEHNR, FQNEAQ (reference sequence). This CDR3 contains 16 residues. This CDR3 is CASSRTSGDSSYEQYF. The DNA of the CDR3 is TGTGCCAGCAGCCGTACCTCGGGGGACAGCTCCTACGAGCAGTACTTC.

The CDR3 DNA is TGTGCCACCCAGACTAGCGGGAGTGATGAGCAGTTCTTC. Amino acid sequence: CATQTSGSDEQFF. The gene calls are TRBV21-1 and TRBJ2-1; the D call in the table, TRBD2, was not verified against the DNA. TRBV21-1 is recorded as a pseudogene. The length of the CDR3 is 13 residues.

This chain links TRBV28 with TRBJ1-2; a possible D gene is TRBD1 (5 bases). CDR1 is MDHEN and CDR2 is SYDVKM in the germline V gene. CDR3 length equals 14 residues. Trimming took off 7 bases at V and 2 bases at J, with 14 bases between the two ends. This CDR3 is CASTWQGANYGYTF. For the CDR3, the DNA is TGTGCCAGCACATGGCAGGGCGCGAACTATGGCTACACCTTC.

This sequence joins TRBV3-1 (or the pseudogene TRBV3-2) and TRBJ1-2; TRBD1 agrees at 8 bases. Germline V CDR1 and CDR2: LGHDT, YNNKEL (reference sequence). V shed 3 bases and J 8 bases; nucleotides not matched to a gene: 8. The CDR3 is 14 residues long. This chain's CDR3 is CASSHYRQGPGYTF. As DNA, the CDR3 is TGTGCCAGCAGCCACTATAGACAGGGGCCGGGCTACACCTTC.

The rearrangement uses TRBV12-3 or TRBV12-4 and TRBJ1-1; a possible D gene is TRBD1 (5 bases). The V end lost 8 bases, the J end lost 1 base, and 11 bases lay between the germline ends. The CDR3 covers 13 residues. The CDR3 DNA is TGTGCCAGCTGGGGAGGGGCGAACACTGAAGCTTTCTTT. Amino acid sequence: CASWGGANTEAFF.

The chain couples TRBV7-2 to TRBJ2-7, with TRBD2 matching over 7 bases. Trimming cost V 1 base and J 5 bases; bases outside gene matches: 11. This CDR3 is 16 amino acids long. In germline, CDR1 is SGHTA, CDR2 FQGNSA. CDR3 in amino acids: CASSLGLAVLGNEQYF. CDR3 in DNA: TGTGCCAGCAGCTTAGGCCTAGCGGTCCTAGGTAACGAGCAGTACTTC.

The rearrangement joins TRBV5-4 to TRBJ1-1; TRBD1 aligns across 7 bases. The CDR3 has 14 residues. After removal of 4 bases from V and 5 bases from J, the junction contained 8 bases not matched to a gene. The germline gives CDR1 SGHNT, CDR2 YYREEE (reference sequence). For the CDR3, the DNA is TGTGCCAGCAGCACCAGACAGGGTAGGACTGAAGCTTTCTTT. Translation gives CASSTRQGRTEAFF.

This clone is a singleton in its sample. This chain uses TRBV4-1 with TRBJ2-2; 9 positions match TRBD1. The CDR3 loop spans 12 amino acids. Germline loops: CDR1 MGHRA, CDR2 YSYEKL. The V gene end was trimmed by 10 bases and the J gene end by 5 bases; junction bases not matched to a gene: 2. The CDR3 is CATGQGTGELFF. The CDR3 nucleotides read TGCGCCACCGGACAGGGGACCGGGGAGCTGTTTTTT.

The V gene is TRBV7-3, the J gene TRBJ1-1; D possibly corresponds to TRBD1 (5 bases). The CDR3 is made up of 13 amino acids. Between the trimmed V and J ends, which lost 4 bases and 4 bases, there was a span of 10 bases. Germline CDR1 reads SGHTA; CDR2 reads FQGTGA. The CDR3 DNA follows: TGTGCCAGCAGCTGGGGGAAGGGCACTGAAGCTTTCTTT. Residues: CASSWGKGTEAFF.

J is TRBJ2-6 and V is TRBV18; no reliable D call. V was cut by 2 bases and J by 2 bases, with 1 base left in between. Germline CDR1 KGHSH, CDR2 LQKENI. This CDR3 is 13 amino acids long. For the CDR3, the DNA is TGTGCCAGCTCACCAGCTGGGGCCAACGTCCTGACTTTC. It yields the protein CASSPAGANVLTF.

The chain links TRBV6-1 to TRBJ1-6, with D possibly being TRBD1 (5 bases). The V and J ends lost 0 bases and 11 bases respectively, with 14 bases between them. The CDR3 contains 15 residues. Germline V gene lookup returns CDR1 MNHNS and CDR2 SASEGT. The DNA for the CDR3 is TGTGCCAGCAGTGAAGCCCGCCGCGGGGGTCCACCCCTCCACTTT. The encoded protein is CASSEARRGGPPLHF.

In nucleotides, the CDR3 is TGTGCCAGCAGCCGACTAGCTGGGGCCAACGTCCTGACTTTC. It translates to CASSRLAGANVLTF. The gene calls are TRBV3-1 (or the pseudogene TRBV3-2) and TRBJ2-6, with D tentatively TRBD2 (6 bases). Per germline, CDR1 LGHDT and CDR2 YNNKEL (reference sequence). The CDR3 totals 14 residues. Deletions cut 4 bases from V and 2 bases from J, with 6 bases between.

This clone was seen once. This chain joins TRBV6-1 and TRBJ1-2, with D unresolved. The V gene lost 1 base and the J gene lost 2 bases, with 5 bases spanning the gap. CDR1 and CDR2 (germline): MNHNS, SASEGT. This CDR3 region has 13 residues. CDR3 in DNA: TGTGCCAGCAGTGAAGGGTCGAACTATGGCTACACCTTC. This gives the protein CASSEGSNYGYTF.

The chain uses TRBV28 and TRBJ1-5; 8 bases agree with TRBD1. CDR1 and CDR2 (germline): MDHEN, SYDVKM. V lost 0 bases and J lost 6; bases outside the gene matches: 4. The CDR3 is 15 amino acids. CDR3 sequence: CASSLWTGVGQPQHF. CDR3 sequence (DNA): TGTGCCAGCAGTTTATGGACAGGGGTAGGTCAGCCCCAGCATTTT. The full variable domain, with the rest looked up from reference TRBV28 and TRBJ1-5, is DVKVTQSSRYLVKRTGEKVFLECVQDMDHENMFWYRQDPGLGLRLIYFSYDVKMKEKGDIPEGYSVSREKKERFSLILESASTNQTSMYLCASSLWTGVGQPQHFGDGTRLSIL.

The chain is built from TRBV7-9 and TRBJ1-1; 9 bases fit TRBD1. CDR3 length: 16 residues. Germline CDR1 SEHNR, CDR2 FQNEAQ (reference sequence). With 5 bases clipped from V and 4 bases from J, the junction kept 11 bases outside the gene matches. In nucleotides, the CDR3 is TGTGCCAGCAGCCGGGGACAGGGAGGAATGGCCACTGAAGCTTTCTTT. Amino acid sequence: CASSRGQGGMATEAFF.

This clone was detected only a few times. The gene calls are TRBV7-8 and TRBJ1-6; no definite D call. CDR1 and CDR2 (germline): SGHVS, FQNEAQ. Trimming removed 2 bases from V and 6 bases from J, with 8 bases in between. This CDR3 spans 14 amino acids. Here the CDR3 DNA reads TGTGCCAGCAGCTTACCTGACCTTAATTCACCCCTCCACTTT. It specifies CASSLPDLNSPLHF.

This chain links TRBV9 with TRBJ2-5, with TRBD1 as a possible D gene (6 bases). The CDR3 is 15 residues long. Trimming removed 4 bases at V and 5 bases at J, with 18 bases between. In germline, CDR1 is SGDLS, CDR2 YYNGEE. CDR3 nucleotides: TGTGCCAGCAGCCCCAACCTACAGGGATCGGAGACCCAGTACTTC. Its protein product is CASSPNLQGSETQYF.

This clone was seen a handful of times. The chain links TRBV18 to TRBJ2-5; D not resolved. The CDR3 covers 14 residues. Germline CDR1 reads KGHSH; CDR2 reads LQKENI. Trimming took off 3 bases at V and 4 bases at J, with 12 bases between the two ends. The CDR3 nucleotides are TGTGCCAGCTCACCCGGCTCGGTAGGAGAGACCCAGTACTTC. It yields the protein CASSPGSVGETQYF.

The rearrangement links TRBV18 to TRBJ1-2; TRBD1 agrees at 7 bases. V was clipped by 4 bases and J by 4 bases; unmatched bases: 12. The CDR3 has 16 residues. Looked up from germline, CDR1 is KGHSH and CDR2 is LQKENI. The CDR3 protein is CASSQDRSVGGYGYTF. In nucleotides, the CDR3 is TGTGCCAGCTCACAGGACAGGTCGGTCGGGGGCTATGGCTACACCTTC.

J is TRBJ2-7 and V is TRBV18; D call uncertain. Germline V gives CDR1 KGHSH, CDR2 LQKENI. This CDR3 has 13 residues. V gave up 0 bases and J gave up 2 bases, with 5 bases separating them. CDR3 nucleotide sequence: TGTGCCAGCTCACCACCTGAAACCTACGAGCAGTACTTC. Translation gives CASSPPETYEQYF.

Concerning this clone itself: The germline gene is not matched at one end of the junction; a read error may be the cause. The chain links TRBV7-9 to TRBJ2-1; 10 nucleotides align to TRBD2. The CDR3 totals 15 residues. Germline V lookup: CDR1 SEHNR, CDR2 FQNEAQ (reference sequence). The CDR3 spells CASSLAGVDYNEQFF. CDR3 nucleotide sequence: TGTGCCAGCAGCCTAGCGGGAGTCGACTACAATGAGCAGTTCTTC.